These 5 T cell receptor beta chains were sequenced from one sample in a study of chemoradiotherapy in HPV16-positive cancers. Generated by immunoSEQ multiplex PCR, the TCRdb table keeps only in-frame clones and is missing some. The table includes roughly 7,300 clones, 85% to 90% detected once. Sample acquisition took place from a patient who underwent chemoradiotherapy. The receptors here all came from a human donor with HPV-associated anogenital cancer.

V gene TRBV20-1 combines with J gene TRBJ2-1; D ambiguous. V was shortened by 6 bases and J by 9 bases, with 12 bases between the two germline ends. Germline CDR1 is DFQATT and CDR2 is SNEGSKA (reference sequence). The length of the CDR3 is 11 residues. CDR3 amino acids: CSAPLGSEQFF. CDR3 nucleotide sequence: TGCAGTGCCCCATTGGGGTCTGAGCAGTTCTTC.

The J gene is TRBJ2-5, the V gene TRBV5-1; 7 bases line up with TRBD1. CDR3 length: 14 residues. J gave up 1 base and V 3 bases, and 3 bases lay outside the gene matches. From germline, CDR1 is SGHRS and CDR2 YFSETQ. CDR3 DNA sequence: TGCGCCAGCAGCTCCGGGACAGCCCAAGAGACCCAGTACTTC. Its protein product is CASSSGTAQETQYF.

The rearrangement joins TRBV6-6 to TRBJ1-1; no clear D gene. CDR1 and CDR2 from the germline V gene are MNHNY and SVGAGI (reference sequence). V was shortened by 0 bases and J by 0 bases, with 5 bases between the two germline ends. This CDR3 spans 14 amino acids. DNA for the CDR3: TGTGCCAGCAGTTACTCTACAGTGAACACTGAAGCTTTCTTT. Translation gives CASSYSTVNTEAFF.

The rearrangement joins TRBV6-1 to TRBJ2-2; 7 nucleotides align to TRBD1. CDR3 size: 15 residues. Losses at the gene ends were 6 bases for V and 5 bases for J; bases not matched to a gene: 9. Germline lookup yields CDR1 MNHNS and CDR2 SASEGT. The CDR3: CASRPGTALTGELFF. CDR3 bases: TGTGCCAGCAGACCCGGGACAGCCTTAACCGGGGAGCTGTTTTTT.

This clone was recorded only once. The chain combines TRBV5-8 with TRBJ1-1, with TRBD1 identical over 7 bases. The length of the CDR3 is 15 residues. Germline CDR1 SGHTS, CDR2 YDEGEE. J gave up 4 bases and V 3 bases, and 9 bases lay outside the gene matches. CDR3: CASSYRQGGGTEAFF. The CDR3 bases are TGTGCCAGCAGCTACCGACAGGGTGGAGGCACTGAAGCTTTCTTT.